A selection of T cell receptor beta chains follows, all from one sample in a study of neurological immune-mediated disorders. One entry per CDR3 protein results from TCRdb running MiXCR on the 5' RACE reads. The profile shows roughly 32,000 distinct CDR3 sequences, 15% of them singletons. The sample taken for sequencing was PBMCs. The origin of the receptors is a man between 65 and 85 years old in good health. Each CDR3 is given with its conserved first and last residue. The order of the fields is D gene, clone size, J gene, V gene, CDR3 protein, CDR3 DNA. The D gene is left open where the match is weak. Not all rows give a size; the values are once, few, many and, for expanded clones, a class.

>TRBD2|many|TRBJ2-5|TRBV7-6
CASSPKPSGEETQYF
TGTGCCAGTTCCCCAAAACCGAGCGGGGAAGAGACCCAGTACTTC
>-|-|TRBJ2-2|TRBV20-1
CSARCGDRRGTWELFF
TGCAGTGCTAGATGCGGAGACAGAAGGGGAACCTGGGAGCTGTTTTTT
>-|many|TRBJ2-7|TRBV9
CASSVGESPEAEQYF
TGTGCCAGCAGCGTAGGAGAAAGCCCAGAGGCCGAGCAGTACTTC
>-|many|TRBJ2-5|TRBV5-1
CASSLEKPQETQYF
TGCGCCAGCAGCTTGGAAAAGCCCCAAGAGACCCAGTACTTC
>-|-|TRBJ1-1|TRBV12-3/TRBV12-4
CASSFQSGVAFF
TGTGCAAGCAGTTTTCAGAGTGGGGTAGCTTTCTTT
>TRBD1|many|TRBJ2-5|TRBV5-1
CASGEGQGAKETQYF
TGCGCCAGCGGAGAGGGACAGGGGGCGAAAGAGACCCAGTACTTC
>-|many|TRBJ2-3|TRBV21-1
CASSKVAPWDTQYF
TGTGCCAGCAGCAAAGTTGCACCCTGGGATACGCAGTATTTT
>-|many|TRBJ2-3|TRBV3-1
CASSLSTDTQYF
TGTGCCAGCAGCCTAAGCACAGATACGCAGTATTTT
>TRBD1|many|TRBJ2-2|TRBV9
CASSPQGVGGELFF
TGTGCCAGCAGCCCACAGGGGGTTGGCGGGGAGCTGTTTTTT
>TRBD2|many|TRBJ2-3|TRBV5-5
CASSLRGGGDTQYF
TGTGCCAGCAGCTTGCGGGGGGGCGGGGATACGCAGTATTTT
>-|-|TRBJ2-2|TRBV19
CASSWRDGRRGELFF
TGTGCCAGTAGTTGGAGGGACGGTCGTCGCGGGGAGCTGTTTTTT
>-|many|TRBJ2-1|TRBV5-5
CASSLGRSSYNEQFF
TGTGCCAGCAGCTTGGGACGAAGCTCCTACAATGAGCAGTTCTTC
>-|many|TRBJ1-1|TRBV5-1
CASSLRELAEAFF
TGCGCCAGCAGCTTGAGGGAGTTGGCTGAAGCTTTCTTT
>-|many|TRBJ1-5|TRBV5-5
CASSLGVGNQPQHF
TGTGCCAGCAGCTTGGGGGTCGGGAATCAGCCCCAGCATTTT
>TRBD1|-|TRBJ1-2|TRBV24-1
CATSDPNRDRGGYTF
TGTGCCACCAGTGATCCCAACCGGGACAGGGGTGGCTACACCTTC
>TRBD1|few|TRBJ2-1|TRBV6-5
CASSYSFGTGRSDDKNEQFF
TGTGCCAGCAGTTACTCGTTCGGGACAGGGAGGTCGGACGACAAGAATGAGCAGTTCTTC
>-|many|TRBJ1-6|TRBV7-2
CATKPRTSSYNSPLHF
TGTGCCACCAAGCCGAGGACAAGCTCCTATAATTCACCCCTCCACTTT
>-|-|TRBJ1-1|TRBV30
CAWFSGQTNTEAFF
TGTGCCTGGTTCTCCGGCCAAACGAACACTGAAGCTTTCTTT
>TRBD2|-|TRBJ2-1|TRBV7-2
CTSSWWGGYYNEQFF
TGTACCAGCAGCTGGTGGGGGGGGTACTACAATGAGCAGTTCTTC
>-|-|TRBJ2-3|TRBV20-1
CSARGPGASDTQYF
TGCAGTGCTAGGGGACCGGGGGCCTCGGATACGCAGTATTTT
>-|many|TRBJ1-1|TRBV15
CATSRGMSTEAFF
TGTGCCACCAGCAGAGGGATGAGCACTGAAGCTTTCTTT
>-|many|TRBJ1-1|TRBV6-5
CASSYGSGWTEAFF
TGTGCCAGCAGTTACGGCAGCGGATGGACTGAAGCTTTCTTT
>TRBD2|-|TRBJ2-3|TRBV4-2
CASSQVQAGETDTQYF
TGTGCCAGCAGCCAAGTCCAAGCGGGGGAGACAGATACGCAGTATTTT
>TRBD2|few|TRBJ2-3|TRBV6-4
CATKRLAGGDTQYF
TGTGCCACCAAGAGGCTAGCGGGGGGAGATACGCAGTATTTT
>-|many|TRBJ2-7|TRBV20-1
CSASRDLTYEQYF
TGCAGTGCTAGCCGGGACTTGACCTACGAGCAGTACTTC
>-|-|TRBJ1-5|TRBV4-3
CAGSQDGDNHQPQHF
TGCGCCGGCAGCCAAGATGGGGACAACCATCAGCCCCAGCATTTT
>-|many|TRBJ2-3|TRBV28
CASSHRPDGAQYF
TGTGCCAGCAGTCATAGGCCCGACGGAGCGCAGTATTTT
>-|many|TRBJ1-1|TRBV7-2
CASSLDGRRGVNTEAFF
TGTGCCAGCAGCTTAGATGGGAGGAGAGGGGTGAACACTGAAGCTTTCTTT
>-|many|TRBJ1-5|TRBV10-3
CAISEAWTDQPQHF
TGTGCCATCAGTGAGGCCTGGACCGATCAGCCCCAGCATTTT
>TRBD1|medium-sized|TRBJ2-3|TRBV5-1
CASSVTGTGADTQYF
TGCGCCAGCAGCGTAACCGGGACAGGGGCAGATACGCAGTATTTT
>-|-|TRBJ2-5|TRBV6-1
CASAPNRENQETQYF
TGTGCCAGCGCTCCAAATCGGGAGAACCAAGAGACCCAGTACTTC